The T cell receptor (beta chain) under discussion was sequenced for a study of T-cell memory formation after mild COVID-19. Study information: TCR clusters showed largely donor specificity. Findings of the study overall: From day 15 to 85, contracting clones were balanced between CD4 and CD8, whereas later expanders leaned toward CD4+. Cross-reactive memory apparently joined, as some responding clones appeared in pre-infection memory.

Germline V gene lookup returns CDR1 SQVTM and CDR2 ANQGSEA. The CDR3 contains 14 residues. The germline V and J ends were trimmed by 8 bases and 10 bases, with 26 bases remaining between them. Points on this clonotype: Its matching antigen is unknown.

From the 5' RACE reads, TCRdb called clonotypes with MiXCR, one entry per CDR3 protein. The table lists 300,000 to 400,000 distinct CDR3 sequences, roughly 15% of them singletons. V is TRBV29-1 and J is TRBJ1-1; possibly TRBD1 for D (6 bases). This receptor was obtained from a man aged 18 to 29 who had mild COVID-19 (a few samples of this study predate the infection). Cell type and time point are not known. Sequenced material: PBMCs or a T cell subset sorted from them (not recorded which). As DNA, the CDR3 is TGCAGCTCCACTCCAGGACAGCTATCGAATGGAGCTTTCTTT. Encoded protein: CSSTPGQLSNGAFF.